This T cell receptor beta chain was sequenced during a study of blood T cell repertoires in COVID-19. Study-wide context: Acute-phase and convalescent COVID-19 samples originated in the United States, Italy and Spain. T cells, B-cell-depleted T cells, or PBMCs provided the cDNA or gDNA that served as material.

Seattle participants joined during active infection and were tracked over time. The CDR3 is made up of 16 amino acids. The germline V gene encodes CDR1 LGHDT and CDR2 YNNKEL (reference sequence). V dropped 5 bases and J dropped 6 bases, with 19 bases sitting between them. Study processing details: Estimates of nucleated cell counts were drawn from the amplification of reference gene primers. The assay was immunoSEQ multiplex PCR, and TCRdb's table has in-frame clones only and misses some. V and J calls plus clone size are reproduced from that table; the DNA served to infer D and trimming. The data contain about 130,000 clones, approximately 90% of them singletons.

The chain employs TRBV3-1 (or the pseudogene TRBV3-2) and TRBJ2-2; D is possibly TRBD2 (6 bases). This receptor was obtained from a man aged 55-75 years with COVID-19, enrolled during active disease. The specimen sequenced was peripheral blood. The CDR3 protein is CASSNRAPGGAGELFF. The CDR3 DNA reads as TGTGCCAGCAGCAACCGGGCTCCCGGAGGGGCCGGGGAGCTGTTTTTT.